This T cell receptor (beta chain) was identified during a study of blood T cell repertoires in COVID-19. Study summary: Spain, Italy and the United States supplied samples that represented acute and convalescent COVID-19.

Clones were read by immunoSEQ multiplex PCR, and TCRdb kept only the in-frame ones, dropping some. The sample has fewer than 120,000 clones; roughly 85% are singletons. The V end was cut by 11 bases, the J end by 3 bases, with 20 bases between. This CDR3 is 14 amino acids long. CDR1 and CDR2 (germline): MDHEN, SYDVKM. This clonotype originated in a human donor in a cohort sampled during active COVID-19. The chain joins TRBV28 to TRBJ2-7; D is uncertain. Sequencing was carried out using peripheral blood. The CDR3 DNA reads TGTGCCGGGCCCCCCAGACGTGGGTACTACGAGCAGTACTTC. This gives the protein CAGPPRRGYYEQYF.